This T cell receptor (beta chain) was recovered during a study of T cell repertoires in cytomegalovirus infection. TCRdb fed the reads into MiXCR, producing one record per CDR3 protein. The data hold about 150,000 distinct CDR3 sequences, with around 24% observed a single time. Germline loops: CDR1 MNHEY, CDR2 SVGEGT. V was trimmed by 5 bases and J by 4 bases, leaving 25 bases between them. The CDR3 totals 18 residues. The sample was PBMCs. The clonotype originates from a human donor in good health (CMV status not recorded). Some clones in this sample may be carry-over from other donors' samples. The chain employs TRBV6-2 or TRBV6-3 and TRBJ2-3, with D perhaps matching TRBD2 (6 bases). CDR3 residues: CASSDPGADTSIPDTQYF. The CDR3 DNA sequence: TGTGCCAGCAGTGACCCGGGAGCCGATACCAGCATTCCAGATACGCAGTATTTT.